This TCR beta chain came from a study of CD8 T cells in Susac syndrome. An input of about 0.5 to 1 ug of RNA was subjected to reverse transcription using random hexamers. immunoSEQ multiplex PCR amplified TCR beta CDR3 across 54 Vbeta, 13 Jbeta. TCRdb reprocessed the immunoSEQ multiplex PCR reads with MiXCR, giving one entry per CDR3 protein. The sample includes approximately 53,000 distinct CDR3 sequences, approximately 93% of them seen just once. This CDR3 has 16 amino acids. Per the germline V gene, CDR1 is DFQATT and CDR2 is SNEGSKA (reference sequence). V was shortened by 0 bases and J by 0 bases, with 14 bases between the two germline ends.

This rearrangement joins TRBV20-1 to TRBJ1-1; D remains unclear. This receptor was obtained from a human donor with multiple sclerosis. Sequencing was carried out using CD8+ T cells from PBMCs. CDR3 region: CSARDFGGSMNTEAFF. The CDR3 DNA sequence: TGCAGTGCTAGAGATTTTGGCGGCAGCATGAACACTGAAGCTTTCTTT.